These 17 T cell receptor beta chains share one sample of origin, sequenced in a study of ipilimumab plus nivolumab after autologous stem cell transplantation. Here immunoSEQ multiplex PCR was the method, and the copy in TCRdb shows in-frame clones only, minus some. The sample records fewer than 45,000 clones, nearly 95% being singletons. Sequencing used PBMCs, obtained in a trial of ipilimumab plus nivolumab as post-transplant consolidation. The receptors were sampled from a male donor with multiple myeloma.

The chain has TRBV28 and TRBJ2-3, with unresolved D. There are 11 residues in the CDR3. The germline V and J ends were trimmed by 3 bases and 6 bases, with 4 bases remaining between them. The germline V gene has CDR1 MDHEN and CDR2 SYDVKM. The CDR3 DNA is TGTGCCAGCAGTTTGGTGGATACGCAGTATTTT. It is translated as CASSLVDTQYF.

The J gene is TRBJ2-7, the V gene TRBV28, with a weak D call TRBD2 (6 bases). Trimming shortened V by 3 bases and J by 0 bases, and 9 bases separated the two germline ends. The CDR3 totals 14 residues. Germline assignment: CDR1 MDHEN and CDR2 SYDVKM. CDR3 sequence: CASSFAGSSYEQYF. CDR3 DNA: TGTGCCAGCAGTTTTGCCGGGAGCTCCTACGAGCAGTACTTC.

This rearrangement joins TRBV11-3 to TRBJ2-5, with D possibly called TRBD1 or TRBD2 (6 bases each). TRBJ2-7 explains the end of the DNA better; the J call may be wrong. The CDR3 has 14 residues. Germline V CDR1 and CDR2: SGHNT, YENEEA. The CDR3 DNA reads TGTGCCAGCAGCTTCTCCGGGGGCTTCTACGAGCAGTACTTC. Translation gives CASSFSGGFYEQYF.

J is TRBJ1-1 and V is TRBV19; no firm D call. The CDR3 spans 13 residues. The V and J ends lost 5 bases and 1 base respectively, with 8 bases between them. CDR1 is LNHDA and CDR2 is SQIVND in the germline V gene (reference sequence). CDR3 nucleotide sequence: TGTGCCAGTAGTGTGGGATCGAACACTGAAGCTTTCTTT. Its protein product is CASSVGSNTEAFF.

This chain uses TRBV19 with TRBJ1-5, with D hard to call. Germline loops: CDR1 LNHDA, CDR2 SQIVND (reference sequence). Trimming took off 6 bases at V and 5 bases at J, with 11 bases between the two ends. The CDR3 covers 13 residues. The CDR3 here is CASRVGRDQPQHF. Written as DNA, the CDR3 is TGTGCCAGTAGGGTGGGGAGGGATCAGCCCCAGCATTTT.

The rearrangement uses TRBV27 and TRBJ2-2; 11 bases map to TRBD2. Germline CDR1 reads MNHEY; CDR2 reads SMNVEV (reference sequence). With V trimmed by 3 bases and J by 6 bases, 3 bases remained unmatched. The CDR3 sequence is 15 residues long. The CDR3 DNA sequence: TGTGCCAGCAGTTTGACTAGCGGGATCGCCGGGGAGCTGTTTTTT. As protein: CASSLTSGIAGELFF.

Here the CDR3 reads CASSLDLRAGTDTQYF. The CDR3 region has the DNA TGCGCCAGCAGCTTGGATCTGCGGGCGGGTACAGATACGCAGTATTTT. The rearrangement links TRBV5-1 to TRBJ2-3, with D possibly TRBD2 on 5 matching bases. Germline loops: CDR1 SGHRS, CDR2 YFSETQ. The V end was cut by 0 bases, the J end by 3 bases, with 14 bases between. The CDR3 extends over 16 amino acids.

The chain couples TRBV7-6 to TRBJ2-1; the match to TRBD1 covers 7 bases. The CDR3 length is 15 residues. Trimming removed 2 bases from V and 5 bases from J; junction bases left unmatched: 6. Germline V lookup: CDR1 SGHVS, CDR2 FNYEAQ. DNA for the CDR3: TGTGCCAGCAGCTTACCCATCGACAGGGACAATGAGCAGTTCTTC. Residues: CASSLPIDRDNEQFF.

The rearrangement links TRBV28 to TRBJ2-7, with 8 positions matching TRBD1. The germline CDR1 and CDR2 sequences are MDHEN and SYDVKM. The CDR3 is made up of 16 amino acids. V lost 8 bases to trimming and J lost 2 bases; unmatched junction nucleotides: 14. As DNA, the CDR3 is TGTGCCAGCGGCTTACCCCCGGGACAGGTAACCTACGAGCAGTACTTC. This codes for CASGLPPGQVTYEQYF.

The chain couples TRBV6-5 to TRBJ2-1; TRBD2 matches at 8 bases. Germline V lookup: CDR1 MNHEY, CDR2 SVGAGI. The ends lost 5 bases at V and 8 bases at J; junction bases unmatched: 11. The CDR3 extends over 15 amino acids. For the CDR3, the DNA is TGTGCCAGCAGTATCAACGGGAGGGCCATAGATGAGCAGTTCTTC. Translation gives CASSINGRAIDEQFF.

The rearrangement links TRBV29-1 to TRBJ1-2, with D possibly being TRBD1 (6 bases). The CDR3 runs to 11 residues. Deletions cut 3 bases from V and 6 bases from J, with 8 bases between. Per germline, CDR1 SQVTM and CDR2 ANQGSEA. The CDR3 bases are TGCAGCGTTGAGGGGGCTGATGGCTACACCTTC. Translating gives CSVEGADGYTF.

The chain is built from TRBV7-9 and TRBJ2-1; 9 bases line up with TRBD2. Germline V gives CDR1 SEHNR, CDR2 FQNEAQ (reference sequence). J lost 6 bases, V lost 1 base, and 16 bases had no gene match. The CDR3 runs 19 residues. The CDR3 DNA sequence: TGTGCCAGCAGCTTAGATAAGATGGACCTCGGCGGGAGGGTCAATGAGCAGTTCTTC. Its translation: CASSLDKMDLGGRVNEQFF.

The chain combines TRBV5-1 with TRBJ2-2; 15 nucleotides agree with TRBD2. Germline-derived CDR1 and CDR2 are SGHRS and YFSETQ. The CDR3 contains 17 residues. With 0 bases clipped from V and 6 bases from J, the junction kept 3 bases outside the gene matches. The CDR3 DNA reads as TGCGCCAGCAGCTTGGAGGGACTAGCGGGAGGATCCGGGGAGCTGTTTTTT. This encodes CASSLEGLAGGSGELFF.

The chain carries TRBV7-3 and TRBJ2-1; 8 nucleotides align to TRBD1. Germline assignment: CDR1 SGHTA and CDR2 FQGTGA. Unmatched junction bases numbered 10, after V lost 5 bases and J lost 4 bases. This CDR3 is built from 16 residues. CDR3 sequence reads: CASSTQTGAGYNEQFF. The CDR3 DNA reads TGTGCCAGCAGCACCCAGACAGGGGCGGGTTACAATGAGCAGTTCTTC.

The V and J genes are TRBV7-2 and TRBJ1-2; D is unresolved. There are 15 residues in the CDR3. The germline CDR1 and CDR2 sequences are SGHTA and FQGNSA. V was pared by 1 base and J by 8 bases, with 17 bases between. CDR3 protein: CASSLEGLTGLGYTF. The CDR3 DNA reads as TGTGCCAGCAGCTTAGAAGGTTTGACTGGACTCGGCTACACCTTC.

The CDR3 here is CASSYSGYNEQFF. The CDR3 DNA sequence: TGTGCCAGCAGTTACTCGGGGTACAATGAGCAGTTCTTC. The chain links TRBV6-6 to TRBJ2-1; D remains ambiguous. Germline CDR1 and CDR2: MNHNY and SVGAGI (reference sequence). V dropped 0 bases and J dropped 4 bases, with 4 bases sitting between them. The CDR3 is 13 residues long.

The rearrangement links TRBV18 to TRBJ1-1, with D unresolved. There are 14 residues in the CDR3. Trimming pared 4 bases from V and 4 bases from J, leaving 13 bases between. From germline, CDR1 is KGHSH and CDR2 LQKENI. CDR3 protein: CASSRLGEFTEAFF. CDR3 sequence (DNA): TGTGCCAGCTCACGACTTGGAGAGTTCACTGAAGCTTTCTTT.